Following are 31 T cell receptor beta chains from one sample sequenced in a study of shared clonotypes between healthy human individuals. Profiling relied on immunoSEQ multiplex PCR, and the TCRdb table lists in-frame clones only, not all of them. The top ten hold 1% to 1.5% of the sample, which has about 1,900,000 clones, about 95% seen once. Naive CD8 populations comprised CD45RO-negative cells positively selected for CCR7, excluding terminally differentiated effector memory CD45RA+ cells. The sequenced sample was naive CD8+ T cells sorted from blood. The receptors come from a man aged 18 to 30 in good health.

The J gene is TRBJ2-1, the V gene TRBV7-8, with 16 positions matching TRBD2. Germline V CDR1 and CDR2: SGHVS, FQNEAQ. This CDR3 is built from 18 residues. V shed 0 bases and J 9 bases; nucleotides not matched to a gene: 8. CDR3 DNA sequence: TGTGCCAGCAGCTTAGCGGGGACTAGCGGGGGGGCCGGTCCTGAGCAGTTCTTC. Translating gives CASSLAGTSGGAGPEQFF.

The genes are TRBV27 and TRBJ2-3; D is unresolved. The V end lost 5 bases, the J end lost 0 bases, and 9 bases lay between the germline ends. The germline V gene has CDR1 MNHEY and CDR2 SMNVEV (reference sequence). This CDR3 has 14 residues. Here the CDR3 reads CASSHGPSTDTQYF. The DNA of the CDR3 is TGTGCCAGCAGTCACGGACCCAGCACAGATACGCAGTATTTT.

This chain's CDR3 is CASSLESVAGLAVYEQYF. CDR3 sequence (DNA): TGTGCCAGCAGCTTGGAGTCAGTGGCGGGACTAGCGGTTTACGAGCAGTACTTC. The chain couples TRBV5-4 to TRBJ2-7, with 11 bases aligning to TRBD2. This CDR3 region has 18 residues. Trimming cost V 0 bases and J 4 bases; bases outside gene matches: 12. The germline CDR1 and CDR2 sequences are SGHNT and YYREEE (reference sequence). The full variable domain, in which reference TRBV5-4 and TRBJ2-7 provide the parts outside the CDR3, is ETGVTQSPTHLIKTRGQQVTLRCSSQSGHNTVSWYQQALGQGPQFIFQYYREEENGRGNFPPRFSGLQFPNYSSELNVNALELDDSALYLCASSLESVAGLAVYEQYFGPGTRLTVT.

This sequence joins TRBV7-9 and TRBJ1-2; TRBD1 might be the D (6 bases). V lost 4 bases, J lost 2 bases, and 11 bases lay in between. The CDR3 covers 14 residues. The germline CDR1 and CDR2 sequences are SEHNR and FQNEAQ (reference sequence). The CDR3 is CASSSGTTNYGYTF. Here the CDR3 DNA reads TGTGCCAGCAGCTCAGGGACAACGAACTATGGCTACACCTTC.

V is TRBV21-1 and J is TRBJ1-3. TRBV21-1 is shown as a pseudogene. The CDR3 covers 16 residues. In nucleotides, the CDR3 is TGTGCCAGCAGCAAAGTTCTTAGGGGACTTGGAAACACCATATATTTT. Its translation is CASSKVLRGLGNTIYF.

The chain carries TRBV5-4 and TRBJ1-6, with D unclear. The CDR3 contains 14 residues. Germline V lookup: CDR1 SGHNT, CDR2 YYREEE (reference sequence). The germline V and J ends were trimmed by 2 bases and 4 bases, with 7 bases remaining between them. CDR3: CASSFEQYNSPLHF. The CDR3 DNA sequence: TGTGCCAGCAGCTTCGAACAGTATAATTCACCCCTCCACTTT.

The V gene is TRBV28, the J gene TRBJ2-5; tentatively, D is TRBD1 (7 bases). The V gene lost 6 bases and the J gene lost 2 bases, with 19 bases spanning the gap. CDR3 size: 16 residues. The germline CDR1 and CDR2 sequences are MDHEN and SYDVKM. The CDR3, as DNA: TGTGCCAGCAGCTCGCCCGGGGGACAGATACAAGAGACCCAGTACTTC. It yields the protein CASSSPGGQIQETQYF.

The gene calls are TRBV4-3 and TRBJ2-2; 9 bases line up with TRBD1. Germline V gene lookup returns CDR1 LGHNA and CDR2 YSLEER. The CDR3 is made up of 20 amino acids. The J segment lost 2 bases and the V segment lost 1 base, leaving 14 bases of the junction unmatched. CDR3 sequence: CASSQVQDRGLAANTGELFF. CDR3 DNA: TGCGCCAGCAGCCAAGTCCAGGACAGGGGCCTAGCGGCCAACACCGGGGAGCTGTTTTTT.

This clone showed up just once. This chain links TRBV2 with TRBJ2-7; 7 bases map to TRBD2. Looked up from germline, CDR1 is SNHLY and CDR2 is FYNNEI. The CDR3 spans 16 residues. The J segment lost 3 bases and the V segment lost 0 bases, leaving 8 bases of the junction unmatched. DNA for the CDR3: TGTGCCAGCAGTGAAGCAAAGGCGGGGGTGATCTACGAGCAGTACTTC. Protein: CASSEAKAGVIYEQYF.

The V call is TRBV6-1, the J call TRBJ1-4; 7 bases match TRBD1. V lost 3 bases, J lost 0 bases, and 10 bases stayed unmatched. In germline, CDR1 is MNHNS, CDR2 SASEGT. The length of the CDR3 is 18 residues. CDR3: CASSEFRGPGATNEKLFF. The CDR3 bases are TGTGCCAGCAGTGAGTTTAGGGGGCCTGGCGCAACTAATGAAAAACTGTTTTTT.

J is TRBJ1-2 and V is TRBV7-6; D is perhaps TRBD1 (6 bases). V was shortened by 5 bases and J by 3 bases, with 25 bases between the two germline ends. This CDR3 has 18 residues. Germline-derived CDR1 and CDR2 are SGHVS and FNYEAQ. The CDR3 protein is CASSPGPGHSKGYYGYTF. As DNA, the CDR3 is TGTGCCAGCAGCCCGGGACCGGGACACTCAAAGGGTTACTATGGCTACACCTTC.

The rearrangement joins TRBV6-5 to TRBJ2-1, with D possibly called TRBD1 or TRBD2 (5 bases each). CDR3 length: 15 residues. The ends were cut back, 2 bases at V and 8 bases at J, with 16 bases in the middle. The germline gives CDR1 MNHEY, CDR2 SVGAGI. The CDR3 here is CASSYQGTLSYEQFF. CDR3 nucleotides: TGTGCCAGCAGTTACCAAGGGACCCTTAGCTATGAGCAGTTCTTC.

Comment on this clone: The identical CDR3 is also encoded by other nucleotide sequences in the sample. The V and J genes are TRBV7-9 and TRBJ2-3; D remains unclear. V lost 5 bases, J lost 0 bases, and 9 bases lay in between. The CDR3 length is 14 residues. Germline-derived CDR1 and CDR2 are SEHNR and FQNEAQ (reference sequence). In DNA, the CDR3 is TGTGCCAGCAGCCCCCCAACCAGCACAGATACGCAGTATTTT. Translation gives CASSPPTSTDTQYF.

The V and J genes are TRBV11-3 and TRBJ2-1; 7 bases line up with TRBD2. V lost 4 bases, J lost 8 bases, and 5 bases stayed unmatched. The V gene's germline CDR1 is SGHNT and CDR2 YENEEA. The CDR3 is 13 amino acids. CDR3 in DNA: TGTGCCAGCAGCTCCAGACTAGCCGATGAGCAGTTCTTC. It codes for CASSSRLADEQFF.

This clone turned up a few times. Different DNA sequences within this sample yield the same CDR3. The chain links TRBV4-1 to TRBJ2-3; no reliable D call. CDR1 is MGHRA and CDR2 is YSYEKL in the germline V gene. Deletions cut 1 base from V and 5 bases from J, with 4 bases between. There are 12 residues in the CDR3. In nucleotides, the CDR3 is TGCGCCAGCAGCCAAGGGGGAGATACGCAGTATTTT. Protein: CASSQGGDTQYF.

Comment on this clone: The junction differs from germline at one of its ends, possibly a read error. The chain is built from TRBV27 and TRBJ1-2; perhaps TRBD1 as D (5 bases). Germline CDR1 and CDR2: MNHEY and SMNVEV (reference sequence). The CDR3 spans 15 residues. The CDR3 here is CASSLSSRVHLGLAF. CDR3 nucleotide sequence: TGTGCCAGCAGTTTATCGAGCAGGGTGCATTTGGGGTTGGCCTTC.

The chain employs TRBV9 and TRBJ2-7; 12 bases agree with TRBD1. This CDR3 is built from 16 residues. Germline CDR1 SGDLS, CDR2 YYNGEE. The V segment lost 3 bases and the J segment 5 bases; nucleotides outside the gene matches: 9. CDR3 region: CASSASPGTGGDEQYF. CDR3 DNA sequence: TGTGCCAGCAGCGCGAGCCCCGGGACAGGGGGCGACGAGCAGTACTTC.

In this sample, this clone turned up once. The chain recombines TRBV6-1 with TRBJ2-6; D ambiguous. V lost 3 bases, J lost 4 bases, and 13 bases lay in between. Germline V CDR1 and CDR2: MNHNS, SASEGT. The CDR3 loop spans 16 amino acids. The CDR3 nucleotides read TGTGCCAGCAGTGATTACGGTGGATGGGGGGCCAACGTCCTGACTTTC. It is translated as CASSDYGGWGANVLTF.

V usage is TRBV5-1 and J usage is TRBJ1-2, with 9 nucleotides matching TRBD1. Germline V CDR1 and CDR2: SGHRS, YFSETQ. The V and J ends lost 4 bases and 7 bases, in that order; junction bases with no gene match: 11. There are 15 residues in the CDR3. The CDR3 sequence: CASSQGQGSLFGYTF. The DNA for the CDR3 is TGCGCCAGCAGCCAAGGACAGGGGAGCTTATTTGGCTACACCTTC.

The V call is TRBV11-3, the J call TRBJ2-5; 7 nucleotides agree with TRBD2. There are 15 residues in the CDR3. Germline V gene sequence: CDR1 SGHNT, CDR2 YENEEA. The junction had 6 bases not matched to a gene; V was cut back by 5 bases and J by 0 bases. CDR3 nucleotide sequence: TGTGCCAGCAGCCCTGGACTAGGGTACCAAGAGACCCAGTACTTC. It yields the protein CASSPGLGYQETQYF.

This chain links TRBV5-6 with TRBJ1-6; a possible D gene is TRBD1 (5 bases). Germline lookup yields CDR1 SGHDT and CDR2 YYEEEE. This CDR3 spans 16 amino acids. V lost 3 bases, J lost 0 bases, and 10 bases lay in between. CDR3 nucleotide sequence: TGTGCCAGCAGCTCGACCGACAGCTCCTATAATTCACCCCTCCACTTT. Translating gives CASSSTDSSYNSPLHF.

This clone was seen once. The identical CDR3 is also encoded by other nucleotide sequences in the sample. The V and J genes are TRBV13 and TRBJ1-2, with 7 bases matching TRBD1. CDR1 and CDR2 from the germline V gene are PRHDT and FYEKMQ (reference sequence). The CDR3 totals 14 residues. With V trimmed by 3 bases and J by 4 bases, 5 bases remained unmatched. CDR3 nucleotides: TGTGCCAGCAGCTTGGCAGGGGGAACCTATGGCTACACCTTC. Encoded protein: CASSLAGGTYGYTF.

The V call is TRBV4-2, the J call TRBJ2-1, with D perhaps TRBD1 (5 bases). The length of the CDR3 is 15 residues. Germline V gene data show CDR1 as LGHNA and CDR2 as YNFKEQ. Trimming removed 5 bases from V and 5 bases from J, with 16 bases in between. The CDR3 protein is CASSEAQTENNEQFF. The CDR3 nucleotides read TGTGCCAGCAGCGAAGCCCAGACAGAAAACAATGAGCAGTTCTTC.

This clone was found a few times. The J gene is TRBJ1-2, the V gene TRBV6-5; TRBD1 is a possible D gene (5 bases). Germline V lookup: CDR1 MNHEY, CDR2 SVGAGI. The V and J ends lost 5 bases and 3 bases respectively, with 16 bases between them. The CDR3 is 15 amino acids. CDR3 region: CASSPRDGRDYGYTF. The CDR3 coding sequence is TGTGCCAGCAGTCCCCGGGACGGCCGAGACTATGGCTACACCTTC.

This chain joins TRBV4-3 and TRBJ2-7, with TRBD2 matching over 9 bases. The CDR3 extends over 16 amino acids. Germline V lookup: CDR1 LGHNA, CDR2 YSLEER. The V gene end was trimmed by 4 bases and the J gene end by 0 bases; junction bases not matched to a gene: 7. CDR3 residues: CASSPGLAGNSYEQYF. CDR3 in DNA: TGCGCCAGCAGCCCCGGGCTAGCGGGAAACTCCTACGAGCAGTACTTC.

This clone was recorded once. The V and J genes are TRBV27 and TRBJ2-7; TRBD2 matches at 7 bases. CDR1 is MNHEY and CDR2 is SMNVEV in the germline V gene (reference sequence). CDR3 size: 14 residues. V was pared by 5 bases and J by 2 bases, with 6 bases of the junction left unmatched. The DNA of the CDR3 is TGTGCCAGCAGTCCCCAGCGGGATACCTACGAGCAGTACTTC. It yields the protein CASSPQRDTYEQYF.

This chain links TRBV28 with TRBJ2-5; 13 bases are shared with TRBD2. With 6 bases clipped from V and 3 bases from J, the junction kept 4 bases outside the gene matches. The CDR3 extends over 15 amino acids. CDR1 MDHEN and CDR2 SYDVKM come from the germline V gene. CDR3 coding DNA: TGTGCCAGCAGACCGACTAGCGGGGGGAAAGAGACCCAGTACTTC. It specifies CASRPTSGGKETQYF.

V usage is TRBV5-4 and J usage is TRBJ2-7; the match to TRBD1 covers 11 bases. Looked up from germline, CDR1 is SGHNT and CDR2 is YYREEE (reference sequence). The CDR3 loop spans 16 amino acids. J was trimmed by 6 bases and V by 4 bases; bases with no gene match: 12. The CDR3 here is CASSRGTGGWPGEQYF. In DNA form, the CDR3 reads TGTGCCAGCAGCCGAGGGACAGGGGGTTGGCCTGGCGAGCAGTACTTC.

The CDR3 coding sequence is TGTGCCAGCAGTTACGGTGTGGGAGCGGGCACAGATACGCAGTATTTT. It encodes CASSYGVGAGTDTQYF. This chain joins TRBV6-5 and TRBJ2-3; the D gene is possibly TRBD2 (5 bases). Germline V gene sequence: CDR1 MNHEY, CDR2 SVGAGI. This CDR3 region has 16 residues. Trimming took off 2 bases at V and 1 base at J, with 13 bases between the two ends.

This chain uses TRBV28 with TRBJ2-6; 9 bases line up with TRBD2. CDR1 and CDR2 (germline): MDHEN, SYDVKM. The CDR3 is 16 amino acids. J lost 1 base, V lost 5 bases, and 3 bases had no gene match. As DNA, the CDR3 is TGTGCCAGCAGTCTAGCGGGAATGTCTGGGGCCAACGTCCTGACTTTC. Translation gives CASSLAGMSGANVLTF.

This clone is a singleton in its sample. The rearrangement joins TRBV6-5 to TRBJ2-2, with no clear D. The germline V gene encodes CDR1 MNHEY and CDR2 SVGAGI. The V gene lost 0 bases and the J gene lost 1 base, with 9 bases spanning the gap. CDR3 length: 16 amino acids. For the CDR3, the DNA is TGTGCCAGCAGTTACTCGCCTGCCTTGAACACCGGGGAGCTGTTTTTT. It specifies CASSYSPALNTGELFF.